A selection of T cell receptor beta chains follows, all from one sample in a study of beta chain features in type 1 diabetes. Some clones are missing from TCRdb's copy, which holds only in-frame ones; the method was immunoSEQ multiplex PCR. The repertoire holds some 330,000 clones, with approximately 11% as singletons. Sequences were obtained from naive CD4+ T cells from blood. These receptor sequences come from a young woman in good health. CDR3s include the opening cysteine and the closing phenylalanine or tryptophan. D genes are given only for firm matches. Not every row has a clone size; where given, it reads once, few, many or a size class.

D: TRBD2
J: TRBJ2-7
size: few
V: TRBV28
CDR3: CASSPRGVGYEQYF
DNA: TGTGCCAGCAGCCCGCGGGGGGTGGGCTACGAGCAGTACTTC

D: TRBD2
J: TRBJ2-3
size: .
V: TRBV2
CDR3: CASSLAGDTQYF
DNA: TGTGCCAGCAGTCTAGCGGGGGATACGCAGTATTTT

D: .
J: TRBJ2-2
size: .
V: TRBV5-1
CDR3: CASSLLGDMGELFF
DNA: TGCGCCAGCAGCTTGCTAGGGGACATGGGGGAGCTGTTTTTT

D: .
J: TRBJ2-7
size: .
V: TRBV30
CDR3: CAWSLPYEQYF
DNA: TGTGCCTGGAGTCTACCTTACGAGCAGTACTTC

D: .
J: TRBJ2-1
size: few
V: TRBV12-5
CDR3: CASGQGLRGSYNEQFF
DNA: TGTGCTAGTGGCCAGGGACTGCGAGGCTCCTACAATGAGCAGTTCTTC

D: TRBD2
J: TRBJ2-1
size: .
V: TRBV9
CDR3: CASSATSGSPLEQFF
DNA: TGTGCCAGCAGCGCGACTAGCGGGAGCCCCTTGGAGCAGTTCTTC

D: TRBD2
J: TRBJ2-7
size: few
V: TRBV9
CDR3: CASSPLTSGTYEQYF
DNA: TGTGCCAGCAGTCCCCTGACTAGCGGGACCTACGAGCAGTACTTC

D: TRBD2
J: TRBJ2-1
size: few
V: TRBV6-5
CDR3: CASSYSLGGSHEQFF
DNA: TGTGCCAGCAGTTACTCACTGGGAGGGTCCCATGAGCAGTTCTTC

D: .
J: TRBJ2-1
size: few
V: TRBV5-4
CDR3: CASSPPPGAYNEQFF
DNA: TGTGCCAGCAGCCCCCCGCCTGGGGCGTACAATGAGCAGTTCTTC

D: .
J: TRBJ2-3
size: few
V: TRBV7-2
CDR3: CASSGTPGRTDTQYF
DNA: TGTGCCAGCAGCGGGACTCCGGGGCGCACAGATACGCAGTATTTT

D: TRBD2
J: TRBJ2-3
size: .
V: TRBV5-1
CDR3: CASSLTSGIADTQYF
DNA: TGCGCCAGCAGCTTGACTAGCGGGATCGCAGATACGCAGTATTTT

D: TRBD1
J: TRBJ1-5
size: few
V: TRBV5-6
CDR3: CASSEGQEGQPQHF
DNA: TGTGCCAGCAGCGAGGGACAGGAGGGTCAGCCCCAGCATTTT

D: TRBD2
J: TRBJ2-7
size: few
V: TRBV11-2
CDR3: CASSRELAGGSYEQYF
DNA: TGTGCCAGCAGCAGAGAACTAGCGGGAGGCTCCTACGAGCAGTACTTC

D: TRBD1
J: TRBJ2-3
size: .
V: TRBV28
CDR3: CASSLPQGAGDTQYF
DNA: TGTGCCAGCAGTTTACCGCAGGGGGCTGGAGATACGCAGTATTTT

D: .
J: TRBJ1-2
size: few
V: TRBV4-3
CDR3: CASSQEGARGYTF
DNA: TGCGCCAGCAGCCAAGAGGGGGCGCGAGGCTACACCTTC

D: TRBD2
J: TRBJ2-4
size: .
V: TRBV4-3
CDR3: CASSQVLAGVAKNIQYF
DNA: TGCGCCAGCAGCCAAGTTCTAGCGGGAGTTGCCAAAAACATTCAGTACTTC

D: TRBD1
J: TRBJ1-3
size: .
V: TRBV5-4
CDR3: CASSLDRTGTGPHSGNTIYF
DNA: TGTGCCAGCAGCTTGGATAGGACTGGGACAGGGCCACACTCTGGAAACACCATATATTTT

D: .
J: TRBJ2-3
size: .
V: TRBV9
CDR3: CASSVDSRTDTQYF
DNA: TGTGCCAGCAGCGTAGACAGCCGCACAGATACGCAGTATTTT

D: .
J: TRBJ1-5
size: .
V: TRBV30
CDR3: CAWSLTPGLQHF
DNA: TGTGCCTGGAGCCTAACACCGGGACTGCAGCATTTT

D: .
J: TRBJ2-3
size: .
V: TRBV29-1
CDR3: CSVRQPQKSTDTQYF
DNA: TGCAGCGTAAGACAACCGCAGAAGAGCACAGATACGCAGTATTTT

D: TRBD2
J: TRBJ2-1
size: .
V: TRBV11-2
CDR3: CASSPKTPSTSAPYNEQFF
DNA: TGTGCCAGCAGCCCAAAGACCCCCTCGACTAGCGCCCCATACAATGAGCAGTTCTTC

D: TRBD2
J: TRBJ2-3
size: few
V: TRBV11-2
CDR3: CASSTKAGAGTDTQYF
DNA: TGTGCCAGCAGCACCAAAGCGGGAGCGGGCACAGATACGCAGTATTTT

D: .
J: TRBJ1-2
size: few
V: TRBV6-5
CDR3: CASSPDNNYGYTF
DNA: TGTGCCAGCAGTCCGGACAATAACTATGGCTACACCTTC